This T cell receptor beta chain was sequenced in a study of cytomegalovirus exposure and HLA in healthy donors (dated by TCRdb to about 2017). As for the study more broadly: In an earlier analysis of 587 of the donors, about 270 Gb of sequence data and 95 million to 130 million unique TCR beta sequences from 150 million to 200 million T cells were reported. In addition to the first cohort of hundreds of subjects, a separate validation cohort of 130 or so different subjects was used. Rather than using new phenotypic data, the later analysis identified candidate immune exposures from TCR beta sequences and from how often those sequences occurred across donors. Donor age, sex, ethnicity and CMV serostatus were compiled alongside the repertoire data. All discovery cohort repertoires had been generated on a single sequencing platform. The study aimed to test whether cataloging public T cell receptors could reveal signatures of past pathogen exposure. Of the roughly 400 genotyped donors, over 65% fell in the genetic ancestry cluster associated with self-reported Caucasian donors. An earlier analysis of 500 to 750 of the donors applied high-throughput TCR beta sequencing to assess whether each TCR beta V gene segment acted as functional or pseudogenic. To predict cytomegalovirus infection status, the study brought together high-throughput TCR immunosequencing, statistical association of individual TCRs with disease status, and machine learning. The study profiled the T cell repertoires of around 700 subjects by immunosequencing and related them to cytomegalovirus serostatus. An early release that covered approximately 600 HLA-typed donors contained approximately 300 gigabases of sequencing data and 80 million or so unique TCR sequences. The number of typed donors differed by locus: roughly 629-640 for A, B, C, DRB1 and DQB1; some 500 for DQA1; 600 to 610 for DPA1; and about 470 for DPB1. Roughly 5 DR-DQ haplotypes were treated as single units for association and clustering because of strong linkage in the cohort. A later genetic analysis used genome-wide SNP genotypes for about three fifths of the 666 donors, treating that subset as a discovery cohort. In a later analysis, previously published TCR beta repertoires from 550 to 750 donors were re-analyzed and high-resolution HLA genotyping was added so that TCR occurrence patterns could be studied. Among about 410 genotyped donors of the cohort, an average of around 250,000 unique TCR beta nucleotide sequences was sequenced per donor, of which approximately 19% were non-productive. Both class I and class II loci were covered by HLA typing, at four-digit resolution. On the study overall, not on this receptor specifically: The classifier was reported to diagnose cytomegalovirus status with high specificity and sensitivity in both the original cohort and the validation cohort. Immune exposure information for the cohort was limited to CMV serostatus. While some public TCRs were present in many individuals, most TCR sequences turned up only very rarely across donors. Assigning TCR associations to individual alleles was difficult when HLA alleles, especially DR and DQ, strongly co-occurred. A few of the identified cytomegalovirus-associated TCR beta chains were confirmed in vitro to be specific for cytomegalovirus antigens. In a later analysis, most CMV-associated TCR beta chains were found to appear HLA-restricted, with HLA associations seemingly driven largely by CMV exposure. In an earlier analysis of under 600 of the donors, most TCR beta V segments were observed in productive rearrangements about 90% or about 30% of the time, broadly matching IMGT annotations. According to a later analysis, TCR association rates differed among HLA loci, with DRB1 alleles showing the most associated TCRs and HLA-C alleles showing the fewest. A further reported finding was that TCR beta sequences accurately predicted the HLA-A and HLA-B alleles for most subjects in the first cohort. Linkage disequilibrium might explain the correlated functional status among segregating V segments, but an unknown experimental factor could not be excluded. A later genetic analysis reported fewer N-insertions in productive TCRs among donors in an Asian-associated ancestry cluster than the roughly 650-donor mean. Because counts were too low, fewer than 20 rarely observed V segments, including chromosome 9 orphons, were excluded from the earlier analysis of several hundred of the donors. Several of the top co-occurrence clusters appeared to be linked to parvovirus B19, influenza, CMV and Epstein-Barr virus, according to a later analysis. In a later analysis, HLA-associated TCR beta chains were found to be more clonally expanded and to have lower generation probabilities than equally common non-associated chains. A later genetic analysis associated a missense DCLRE1C variant with V-gene and J-gene trimming of TCR beta chains, and an independent cohort replicated the association. It was suggested by the authors that the approach could potentially be generalized to other disease states and immunological phenotypes. The study listed 164 TCR beta chains as associated with cytomegalovirus. Because the 87-base-pair reads could not distinguish some IMGT-functional V segments, including TRBV6-2 and TRBV6-3, those segments were excluded. A cluster of highly shared sequence variants was judged likely to represent a technical artifact of the sequencing pipeline. Because HLA typing was missing for some donors at each locus, association tests included only the typed subset. In a later analysis, around 17,000 TCR beta sequences were associated with specific HLA alleles at a false discovery rate of 0.05. Presence/absence analyses assumed roughly uniform sequencing depth across donors, an assumption that may not hold. The cohort was sequenced for TCR beta chains only, and without alpha or paired-chain data the features that could be detected were limited.

Library preparation was by the immunoSEQ multiplex PCR assay. A mixture of 60 forward primers for TCR Vbeta segments and 13 reverse primers for TCR Jbeta segments was used in the multiplex PCR. The CDR3 region of rearranged TCR beta genes was amplified from genomic DNA with a multiplex PCR assay. The amplified TCR beta libraries were sequenced on the Illumina HiSeq System as 87-base-pair reads. Per the authors' processing: A later analysis tallied around 82 million unique TCR beta chains across the 660 or so repertoires, and about 10 million of those chains were shared by two or more donors. Raw reads were error-corrected and collapsed into unique sequences with a nearest-neighbor algorithm that merged closely related sequences to remove PCR and sequencing errors. To assign V, D and J gene segments, CDR3 sequences were aligned to IMGT reference sequences. Each retained sequence needed at least a six-nucleotide match to both a V gene segment and a J gene segment. A rearrangement was called productive if the CDR3 had no stop codons and remained in frame with V and J, and every other rearrangement was called non-productive. Following IMGT convention, CDR3 was defined as the stretch from the second conserved V-encoded cysteine up to the conserved J-encoded phenylalanine. The earlier analysis of roughly 590 of the donors excluded sequences that lacked an unambiguous match to a single V gene segment. An earlier analysis of just under 600 of the donors called V segments functional above 56.7% productive rearrangements and segregating when the between-donor standard deviation exceeded 5%. A statistical classification framework was built to diagnose cytomegalovirus status from the catalog of TCR beta chain sequences. V and J gene assignment, in a later analysis, came from comparing TCR nucleotide sequences with IMGT/GENE-DB human TR gene sequences. The TCRdist pipeline was used in a later analysis to assign CDR3 sequences and most-parsimonious VDJ recombination scenarios. In a later analysis, each TCR beta chain was defined by its CDR3 amino acid sequence together with its V-gene family, and reads lacking a unique V-gene family were excluded. In a later analysis, approximately 590 highly shared, low-generation-probability nucleotide sequences were removed to address suspected cross-contamination and a sequencing artifact. A later analysis calculated a clonal expansion index for each public chain from normalized within-repertoire ranks of inferred template counts. In a later analysis, generation probabilities were computed using a VDJ recombination model fitted to out-of-frame rearrangements, and the results were checked against IGoR. In a later analysis, TCR-TCR, TCR-HLA and TCR-CMV co-occurrence was scored with hypergeometric tests, and a repertoire-size bias correction was applied to TCR pairs. To estimate false discovery rates, a later analysis permuted the HLA or CMV assignments 20 times. In a later analysis, co-occurring TCRs were grouped using DBSCAN, with TCRdist sequence similarity added in when clustering inside HLA-allele-positive subsets. Co-occurrence clustering excluded repertoires with fewer than 30,000 or more than 120,000 public chains, plus five with anomalous nucleotide sharing. This is the immuneACCESS table as TCRdb keeps it, with only in-frame sequences that have V and J called. A part of the clones is gone; compared with another copy, unresolved V genes explain less than half, and the rest is unexplained. That table supplies the V and J calls and clone size; D and trimming were determined from the DNA. A total of about 140,000 clones appear in this sample, about 68% of them only once. The ten biggest clones cover 1.5% to 2% of the sample.

The cohort comprised 666 healthy bone marrow donors. At the time of sampling, all cohort members were nominally healthy, though unrecorded immune exposures were likely present. Of the roughly 620 cohort members, roughly 300 had positive CMV serostatus and fewer than 450 had negative CMV serostatus, and CMV serostatus was not recorded for the donor. Each donor provided a peripheral blood sample, and peripheral blood mononuclear cells were used for TCR beta sequencing. The Qiagen DNeasy Blood Extraction Kit was used to extract genomic DNA from the blood cell samples. The cysteine opens and the phenylalanine closes a CDR3 of 19 amino acids. Only the CDR3 DNA is retained, 57 bases long and in frame from the first base. The trim is 0 bases for V and 0 bases for J, with a gap of 15 bases between the germline ends. CDR1 is given as LNHNV and CDR2 as YYDKDF, both from the germline V gene (reference sequence).

This clone was seen just once. There is no known antigen for this receptor. One base away there is no much larger clone; base qualities are not given. This clonotype originated in a human donor in good health. Sequencing used PBMCs. This chain is built from TRBV15 and TRBJ2-6; the D gene is not confidently resolved. Read as DNA, the sequence is TGTGCCACCAGCAGAGATCGGTCAGGAACCTTCTCTGGGGCCAACGTCCTGACTTTC. Translated, it reads CATSRDRSGTFSGANVLTF. This CDR3, with the reference TRBV15 and TRBJ2-6 proteins standing in past its ends, gives the full variable domain DAMVIQNPRYQVTQFGKPVTLSCSQTLNHNVMYWYQQKSSQAPKLLFHYYDKDFNNEADTPDNFQSRRPNTSFCFLDIRSPGLGDTAMYLCATSRDRSGTFSGANVLTFGAGSRLTVL.